Listed below are T cell receptor beta chains from one sample, sequenced in a study of cytomegalovirus exposure and HLA in healthy donors. Using immunoSEQ multiplex PCR, the repertoire was profiled, and TCRdb retains in-frame clones only, with some absent. The sample has fewer than 110,000 clones, around 82% seen once. Sequenced: PBMCs. The source is a woman in her late teens or twenties in good health and CMV-seropositive. Each CDR3 is given with its conserved first and last residue. Each record gives: V gene, clone size, D gene, J gene, CDR3 protein, CDR3 DNA. A D gene is named only where the DNA matches it firmly. The size entry is marked missing in some rows and otherwise reads once, few, many or a size class.

V: TRBV5-4
size: .
D: TRBD2
J: TRBJ2-2
CDR3: CASSFGGFTGELFF
DNA: TGTGCCAGCAGCTTCGGGGGGTTCACCGGGGAGCTGTTTTTT

V: TRBV27
size: once
D: TRBD2
J: TRBJ2-1
CDR3: CASSSGTSGTHEQFF
DNA: TGTGCCAGCAGTTCCGGGACTAGCGGGACACATGAGCAGTTCTTC

V: TRBV4-2
size: .
D: TRBD2
J: TRBJ2-5
CDR3: CASSQQTSGSQETQYF
DNA: TGTGCCAGCAGCCAGCAGACTAGCGGGAGCCAAGAGACCCAGTACTTC

V: TRBV27
size: .
D: .
J: TRBJ1-2
CDR3: CASSAGYGYTF
DNA: TGTGCCAGCAGTGCGGGCTATGGCTACACCTTC

V: TRBV11-2
size: .
D: TRBD1
J: TRBJ2-3
CDR3: CASSSIRDRVSDTQYF
DNA: TGTGCCAGCAGCTCAATTCGGGACAGGGTATCCGATACGCAGTATTTT

V: TRBV6-1
size: .
D: .
J: TRBJ1-1
CDR3: CASSAQGNTEAFF
DNA: TGTGCCAGCAGTGCCCAGGGGAACACTGAAGCTTTCTTT

V: TRBV6-4
size: .
D: TRBD2
J: TRBJ2-3
CDR3: CASSPGTSDTDTQYF
DNA: TGTGCCAGCAGTCCCGGGACTAGCGACACAGATACGCAGTATTTT

V: TRBV10-1
size: .
D: .
J: TRBJ2-5
CDR3: CASSDGHLRQETQYF
DNA: TGCGCCAGCAGTGATGGACATCTGCGACAAGAGACCCAGTACTTC

V: TRBV5-5
size: .
D: TRBD1
J: TRBJ1-4
CDR3: CASSLQGVPNEKLFF
DNA: TGTGCCAGCAGCCTACAGGGGGTTCCAAATGAAAAACTGTTTTTT

V: TRBV29-1
size: .
D: TRBD1
J: TRBJ2-7
CDR3: CSALGTGDYEQYF
DNA: TGCAGCGCACTCGGGACAGGGGACTACGAGCAGTACTTC

V: TRBV15
size: once
D: TRBD2
J: TRBJ2-3
CDR3: CATSRDLPSGGAVTDTQYF
DNA: TGTGCCACCAGCAGAGATCTCCCTAGCGGGGGGGCCGTGACAGATACGCAGTATTTT

V: TRBV7-8
size: .
D: TRBD1
J: TRBJ2-7
CDR3: CASSLDTGQGSYEQYF
DNA: TGTGCCAGCAGCTTAGATACGGGACAGGGATCCTACGAGCAGTACTTC

V: TRBV5-6
size: few
D: .
J: TRBJ1-1
CDR3: CASRSWGDTEAFF
DNA: TGTGCCAGCAGGTCGTGGGGGGACACTGAAGCTTTCTTT

V: TRBV18
size: .
D: .
J: TRBJ1-4
CDR3: CASSPLLQGEEKLFF
DNA: TGTGCCAGCTCACCCCTTTTACAGGGCGAAGAAAAACTGTTTTTT

V: TRBV6-1
size: few
D: .
J: TRBJ2-2
CDR3: CATGQWVEAGELFF
DNA: TGTGCCACCGGCCAGTGGGTTGAGGCCGGGGAGCTGTTTTTT

V: TRBV11-3
size: .
D: .
J: TRBJ1-2
CDR3: CASRRRQNYGYTF
DNA: TGTGCCAGCCGCCGCAGACAAAACTATGGCTACACCTTC

V: TRBV11-2
size: .
D: .
J: TRBJ2-1
CDR3: CASSLETLRQPINEQFF
DNA: TGTGCCAGCAGCTTAGAGACTCTGAGGCAGCCCATCAATGAGCAGTTCTTC

V: TRBV2
size: .
D: .
J: TRBJ2-2
CDR3: CASKFTSVNTGELFF
DNA: TGTGCCAGCAAGTTCACGAGCGTGAACACCGGGGAGCTGTTTTTT

V: TRBV27
size: .
D: .
J: TRBJ1-1
CDR3: CASSLYFGTEAFF
DNA: TGTGCCAGCAGTCTTTATTTCGGCACTGAAGCTTTCTTT

V: TRBV2
size: .
D: .
J: TRBJ1-2
CDR3: CASSEIGARMEGCTF
DNA: TGTGCCAGCAGTGAAATCGGCGCAAGAATGGAGGGCTGCACCTTC

V: TRBV5-1
size: once
D: TRBD2
J: TRBJ2-3
CDR3: CASSIGTSRDTQYF
DNA: TGCGCCAGCAGCATAGGGACTAGCAGGGATACGCAGTATTTT

V: TRBV4-3
size: .
D: .
J: TRBJ2-3
CDR3: CASSQERDTGDTQYF
DNA: TGCGCCAGCAGCCAAGAGAGGGATACGGGGGATACGCAGTATTTT

V: TRBV28
size: medium-sized
D: .
J: TRBJ2-5
CDR3: CASSLREYQETQYF
DNA: TGTGCCAGCAGTTTACGGGAGTACCAAGAGACCCAGTACTTC

V: TRBV29-1
size: .
D: .
J: TRBJ2-7
CDR3: CSVEGVRAGSYEQYF
DNA: TGCAGCGTTGAAGGAGTCAGGGCGGGATCCTACGAGCAGTACTTC

V: TRBV6-5
size: few
D: .
J: TRBJ1-2
CDR3: CASKERGVYGYTF
DNA: TGTGCCAGCAAAGAACGGGGGGTCTATGGCTACACCTTC

V: TRBV6-4
size: .
D: TRBD1
J: TRBJ1-3
CDR3: CASSDSRGPTSGNTIYF
DNA: TGTGCCAGCAGTGACTCAAGGGGGCCCACCTCTGGAAACACCATATATTTT

V: TRBV30
size: .
D: TRBD2
J: TRBJ2-1
CDR3: CAWAGGGARSYNEQFF
DNA: TGTGCCTGGGCGGGGGGGGGAGCTCGCTCCTACAATGAGCAGTTCTTC

V: TRBV7-9
size: .
D: TRBD2
J: TRBJ2-5
CDR3: CASSVTSEETQYF
DNA: TGTGCCAGCAGCGTCACTAGCGAGGAGACCCAGTACTTC

V: TRBV5-4
size: few
D: TRBD1
J: TRBJ2-5
CDR3: CASSTPQGARETQYF
DNA: TGTGCCAGCAGCACACCCCAGGGGGCGCGTGAGACCCAGTACTTC

V: TRBV6-5
size: few
D: .
J: TRBJ2-1
CDR3: CASGQGRERDEQFF
DNA: TGTGCCAGCGGTCAGGGGCGGGAGAGGGATGAGCAGTTCTTC

V: TRBV5-1
size: .
D: .
J: TRBJ2-2
CDR3: CASSLAKATGELFF
DNA: TGCGCCAGCAGCTTGGCCAAAGCTACCGGGGAGCTGTTTTTT

V: TRBV30
size: .
D: .
J: TRBJ2-1
CDR3: CAWPFSYNEQFF
DNA: TGTGCCTGGCCATTCTCCTACAATGAGCAGTTCTTC

V: TRBV5-6
size: .
D: TRBD1
J: TRBJ2-1
CDR3: CASSLPSGNRGDEQFF
DNA: TGTGCCAGCAGCTTACCCTCGGGAAACAGGGGGGATGAGCAGTTCTTC

V: TRBV5-6
size: .
D: .
J: TRBJ1-4
CDR3: CASREGAAGALNEKLFF
DNA: TGTGCCAGCCGGGAAGGGGCGGCAGGGGCGTTAAATGAAAAACTGTTTTTT

V: TRBV28
size: once
D: .
J: TRBJ1-1
CDR3: CASSWRNTEAFF
DNA: TGTGCCAGCAGCTGGAGAAACACTGAAGCTTTCTTT

V: TRBV2
size: once
D: .
J: TRBJ2-7
CDR3: CASRRQVDSYEQYF
DNA: TGTGCCAGCAGGCGACAGGTTGATTCCTACGAGCAGTACTTC

V: TRBV5-1
size: .
D: .
J: TRBJ2-7
CDR3: CASTNRGAAYEQYF
DNA: TGCGCCAGCACCAACCGGGGGGCCGCCTACGAGCAGTACTTC

V: TRBV19
size: .
D: .
J: TRBJ1-4
CDR3: CASTRVTGRTTNEKLFF
DNA: TGTGCCAGCACCAGGGTGACAGGACGTACAACTAATGAAAAACTGTTTTTT

V: TRBV4-1
size: .
D: TRBD1
J: TRBJ1-5
CDR3: CASSQDSTGSNQPQHF
DNA: TGCGCCAGCAGCCAAGACTCGACAGGGAGCAATCAGCCCCAGCATTTT

V: TRBV27
size: .
D: .
J: TRBJ2-1
CDR3: CASSFIGEVNEQFF
DNA: TGTGCCAGCAGTTTCATAGGGGAAGTTAATGAGCAGTTCTTC

V: TRBV6-5
size: .
D: .
J: TRBJ1-1
CDR3: CASSWGGRGDTEAFF
DNA: TGTGCCAGCAGTTGGGGGGGGCGGGGGGACACTGAAGCTTTCTTT

V: TRBV4-2
size: few
D: TRBD2
J: TRBJ2-1
CDR3: CASSQVPSGIHNEQFF
DNA: TGTGCCAGCAGCCAAGTACCTAGCGGAATCCACAATGAGCAGTTCTTC